The present T cell receptor beta chain was sequenced within a study of T cell repertoires in ileal Crohn's disease. For the study at large: Median disease duration was approximately eight years; 30% to 35% smoked at surgery.

Included were adult ileal or ileocolonic Crohn's patients indicated for ileocolonic resection. Study outcomes and limitations: Compared with non-smokers, active smokers at surgery showed more clonal expansions. Endoscopic recurrence occurred in every patient whose clonality exceeded 26.8%.

As for this clone: Its antigen is undetermined.

Trimming pared 11 bases from V and 3 bases from J, leaving 8 bases between. Germline values: CDR1 SNHLY, CDR2 FYNNEI. The CDR3 loop spans 11 amino acids. Method: immunoSEQ multiplex PCR; TCRdb's copy keeps in-frame clones and lacks some. Of roughly 13,000 clones listed, around 78% are singletons. This chain joins TRBV2 and TRBJ2-1; maybe TRBD2 (5 bases). The sequence came from an adult with Crohn's disease. The sample consisted of ileal tissue. CDR3 nucleotide sequence: TGTGCCCGCGGGTTCTACAATGAGCAGTTCTTC. It is translated as CARGFYNEQFF.